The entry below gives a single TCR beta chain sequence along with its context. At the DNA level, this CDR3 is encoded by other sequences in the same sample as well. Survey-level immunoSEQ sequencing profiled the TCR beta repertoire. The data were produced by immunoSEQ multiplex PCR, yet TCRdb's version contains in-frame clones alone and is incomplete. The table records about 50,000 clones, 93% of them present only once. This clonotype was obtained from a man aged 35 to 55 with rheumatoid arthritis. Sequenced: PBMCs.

The CDR3 region is CATSDGDEQYF. The CDR3 DNA sequence: TGTGCCACCAGCGACGGCGACGAGCAGTACTTC. The chain combines TRBV24-1 with TRBJ2-7; no reliable D call. This CDR3 is built from 11 residues. Per the germline V gene, CDR1 is KGHDR and CDR2 is SFDVKD. The V end lost 7 bases, the J end lost 5 bases, and 8 bases lay between the germline ends.